The subject of this entry is one TCR beta chain. Its antigen remains unknown. The data are from a study of T cell responses to AZD1222 COVID-19 vaccine. In the study overall: Second doses at about 4 or about 12 weeks were pooled. Study-wide results and limits: Spike-specific TCR breadth rose after two AZD1222 doses, and depth rose as well. Clonal diversity was possibly underestimated, and the donors were mostly white British, with more females. AZD1222 recipients seropositive at baseline numbered only 6 or 7.

Per germline, CDR1 SGHAT and CDR2 FQNNGV. The V gene lost 1 base and the J gene lost 10 bases, with 19 bases spanning the gap. The CDR3 covers 15 residues. Assay: immunoSEQ multiplex PCR; the TCRdb copy retains only in-frame clones and omits some. The table shows around 99,000 clones, with approximately 88% occurring only once. This receptor was identified in an adult in good health. Sequenced here: peripheral blood, sampled on day 0 of AZD1222 vaccination. The chain joins TRBV11-2 to TRBJ1-1, with D perhaps matching TRBD1 (6 bases). As DNA, the CDR3 is TGTGCCAGCAGCTTAGTTAGCCCGGGGGCCTCGGGAGCTTTCTTT. Protein: CASSLVSPGASGAFF. The full variable domain, rest sourced from reference TRBV11-2 and TRBJ1-1, is EAGVAQSPRYKIIEKRQSVAFWCNPISGHATLYWYQQILGQGPKLLIQFQNNGVVDDSQLPKDRFSAERLKGVDSTLKIQPAKLEDSAVYLCASSLVSPGASGAFFGQGTRLTVV.